A single sample is the source of the 13 T cell receptor beta chains below, sequenced in a study of blood T cell repertoires in COVID-19. The protocol was immunoSEQ multiplex PCR, while the TCRdb copy is restricted to in-frame clones and leaves out a portion. The repertoire holds approximately 160,000 clones, with almost 85% as singletons. The sequencing sample was made of peripheral blood. The receptors were sampled from a middle-aged man who had recovered from COVID-19.

The chain employs TRBV10-3 and TRBJ1-1; no firm D call. Germline V lookup: CDR1 ENHRY, CDR2 SYGVKD. This CDR3 spans 13 amino acids. Trimming took off 8 bases at V and 4 bases at J, with 14 bases between the two ends. In nucleotides, the CDR3 is TGTGCCATCGGGAGGGATAGGAGCACTGAAGCTTTCTTT. It codes for CAIGRDRSTEAFF.

This chain links TRBV24-1 with TRBJ1-2; 9 bases are a match to TRBD1. The germline V gene encodes CDR1 KGHDR and CDR2 SFDVKD. The length of the CDR3 is 15 residues. Trimming removed 3 bases from V and 8 bases from J; junction bases left unmatched: 9. CDR3 DNA: TGTGCCACCAGTGATGCCCGGACAGGGGCGAAAGGCTACACCTTC. This codes for CATSDARTGAKGYTF.

The chain employs TRBV13 and TRBJ2-5, with D unresolved. The germline V and J ends were trimmed by 2 bases and 2 bases, with 6 bases remaining between them. This CDR3 is 13 amino acids long. CDR1 is PRHDT and CDR2 is FYEKMQ in the germline V gene (reference sequence). The DNA for the CDR3 is TGTGCCAGCAGCTTATACAGACAAGAGACCCAGTACTTC. It encodes CASSLYRQETQYF.

The chain links TRBV10-3 to TRBJ2-7; maybe TRBD1 (6 bases). This CDR3 spans 15 amino acids. CDR1 and CDR2 (germline): ENHRY, SYGVKD. Deletions cut 6 bases from V and 6 bases from J, with 21 bases between. The CDR3 loop reads CAISGRFDRSIEQYF. In DNA form, the CDR3 reads TGTGCCATCAGCGGTCGATTTGACAGGTCCATCGAGCAGTACTTC.

The rearrangement links TRBV13 to TRBJ1-2; D is possibly TRBD1 (5 bases). CDR1 is PRHDT, CDR2 FYEKMQ, per germline (reference sequence). V was cut by 0 bases and J by 3 bases, with 11 bases left in between. The CDR3 runs 15 residues. CDR3 sequence: CASSLGGWGDYGYTF. The CDR3 DNA is TGTGCCAGCAGCTTAGGGGGTTGGGGGGACTATGGCTACACCTTC.

This clone was seen only once. The genes are TRBV27 and TRBJ1-5; D uncertain. This CDR3 comprises 13 residues. V gave up 5 bases and J gave up 1 base, with 6 bases separating them. Germline V lookup: CDR1 MNHEY, CDR2 SMNVEV (reference sequence). The CDR3 sequence is CASSLTSNQPQHF. CDR3 in DNA: TGTGCCAGCAGTCTCACAAGCAATCAGCCCCAGCATTTT.

V is TRBV6-2 or TRBV6-3 and J is TRBJ2-5; 11 bases agree with TRBD2. CDR3 length: 15 amino acids. Per the germline V gene, CDR1 is MNHEY and CDR2 is SVGEGT. Trimming removed 4 bases from V and 5 bases from J; junction bases left unmatched: 6. For the CDR3, the DNA is TGTGCCAGCAGTTTCCTAGCGGGGGGAGGTGAGACCCAGTACTTC. It is translated as CASSFLAGGGETQYF.

The chain couples TRBV13 to TRBJ2-1; D possibly corresponds to TRBD2 (5 bases). CDR1 is PRHDT and CDR2 is FYEKMQ in the germline V gene (reference sequence). V was trimmed by 4 bases and J by 4 bases, leaving 17 bases between them. The CDR3 length is 16 residues. The chain's CDR3 is CASSSQAEPTYNEQFF. The CDR3 coding sequence is TGTGCCAGCAGCTCCCAAGCGGAACCGACATACAATGAGCAGTTCTTC. Combining the CDR3 with reference TRBV13 and TRBJ2-1 gives the whole variable domain AAGVIQSPRHLIKEKRETATLKCYPIPRHDTVYWYQQGPGQDPQFLISFYEKMQSDKGSIPDRFSAQQFSDYHSELNMSSLELGDSALYFCASSSQAEPTYNEQFFGPGTRLTVL.

This chain uses TRBV2 with TRBJ1-2; perhaps TRBD1 as D (6 bases). CDR1 is SNHLY and CDR2 is FYNNEI in the germline V gene. V lost 6 bases, J lost 3 bases, and 17 bases lay in between. This CDR3 is built from 15 residues. CDR3 sequence: CASRPDSKTYYGYTF. Here the CDR3 DNA reads TGTGCCAGCAGACCGGACAGCAAAACTTACTATGGCTACACCTTC.

The chain carries TRBV3-1 (or the pseudogene TRBV3-2) and TRBJ2-2, with 7 bases lining up with TRBD2. Unmatched junction bases numbered 7, after V lost 0 bases and J lost 9 bases. Germline loops: CDR1 LGHDT, CDR2 YNNKEL (reference sequence). This CDR3 has 15 amino acids. CDR3 nucleotide sequence: TGTGCCAGCAGCCAAGAACTAAGCGGGATTCGGGAGCTGTTTTTT. It encodes CASSQELSGIRELFF.

This chain links TRBV7-8 with TRBJ2-5; 9 bases match TRBD1. The CDR3 covers 15 residues. Losses at the gene ends were 4 bases for V and 3 bases for J; bases not matched to a gene: 6. Germline-derived CDR1 and CDR2 are SGHVS and FQNEAQ. The CDR3 loop reads CASSYRTGAKETQYF. CDR3 nucleotide sequence: TGTGCCAGCAGCTACCGGACAGGGGCGAAAGAGACCCAGTACTTC.

This chain joins TRBV7-6 and TRBJ1-4, with a weak D call TRBD1 (5 bases). Trimming pared 1 base from V and 3 bases from J, leaving 12 bases between. The length of the CDR3 is 16 residues. Germline CDR1 is SGHVS and CDR2 is FNYEAQ. The CDR3 region is CASSLEMGRANEKLFF. The CDR3 DNA reads TGTGCCAGCAGCTTAGAGATGGGGCGAGCTAATGAAAAACTGTTTTTT.

The CDR3 loop reads CASSASSRNTEAFF. The CDR3 nucleotides are TGTGCCAGCAGCGCTAGTAGCAGGAACACTGAAGCTTTCTTT. This chain uses TRBV9 with TRBJ1-1, with D unclear. Trimming removed 3 bases from V and 1 base from J, with 10 bases in between. This CDR3 has 14 residues. In germline, CDR1 is SGDLS, CDR2 YYNGEE.